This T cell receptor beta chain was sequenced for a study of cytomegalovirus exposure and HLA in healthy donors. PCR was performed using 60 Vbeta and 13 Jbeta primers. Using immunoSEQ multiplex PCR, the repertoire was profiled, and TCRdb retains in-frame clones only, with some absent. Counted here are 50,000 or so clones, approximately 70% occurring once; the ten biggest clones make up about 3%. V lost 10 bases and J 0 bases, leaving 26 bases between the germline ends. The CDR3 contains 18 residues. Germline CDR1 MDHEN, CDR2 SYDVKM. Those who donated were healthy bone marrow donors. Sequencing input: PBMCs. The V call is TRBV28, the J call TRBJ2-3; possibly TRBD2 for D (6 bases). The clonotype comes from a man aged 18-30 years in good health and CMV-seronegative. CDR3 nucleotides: TGTGCCATCACCGCCGAGGCAATTAGCGGAGCTAGCACAGATACGCAGTATTTT. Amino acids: CAITAEAISGASTDTQYF.